The clone carrying this T cell receptor (beta chain) appeared a few times. Its matching antigen is unknown. The source of the sample is a study of cytomegalovirus exposure and HLA in healthy donors. Findings and limits, study-wide: Most subjects' HLA-A and HLA-B alleles were reportedly predicted from TCR beta sequences. Compared with the approximately 670-donor mean, an Asian-associated ancestry cluster reportedly had fewer N-insertions, according to a later analysis. Roughly uniform depth of sequencing across donors was assumed in presence/absence analyses.

V lost 6 bases, J lost 6 bases, and 9 bases stayed unmatched. The germline gives CDR1 MNHEY, CDR2 SVGAGI. This CDR3 region has 15 residues. Primers for the PCR totalled 60 Vbeta and 13 Jbeta. Repertoires were generated with immunoSEQ multiplex PCR, while TCRdb's copy carries only in-frame clones and drops some. The profile shows approximately 130,000 clones, about 9.1% of them singletons. The V and J genes are TRBV6-5 and TRBJ2-7, with 12 bases fitting TRBD2. The receptor was derived from a woman between 35 and 50 years old in good health and CMV-seropositive. Sequenced: PBMCs. CDR3 DNA: TGTGCCAGCAGGGCTAGCGGGGGGGCTAAGGGCGAGCAGTACTTC. Its translation is CASRASGGAKGEQYF.